This TCR beta chain was profiled in a study of PD-1 blockade in classical Hodgkin lymphoma. General observations from the study: Possibly reflecting disease activity or prior therapy, repertoire differences have causes that remain undefined.

Comment on this clone: Its antigen remains unknown.

The CDR3 has 15 residues. Per germline, CDR1 MGHDK and CDR2 SYGVNS. Trimming took off 1 base at V and 9 bases at J, with 13 bases between the two ends. The time point denotes: cycle 4 day 1 (C4D1), after 6 weeks of nivolumab. Exposure to brentuximab vedotin varied, and each patient had relapsed following autologous stem cell transplantation. Complete response, partial response or progressive disease were the best responses. Some clones are missing from TCRdb's copy, which holds only in-frame ones; the method was immunoSEQ multiplex PCR. Found here are approximately 89,000 clones, 83% of them singletons; the top ten hold about a sixth.

The J gene is TRBJ1-6, the V gene TRBV25-1; possible D gene TRBD1, 6 bases. The material was peripheral blood mononuclear cells (PBMCs), obtained before the fourth cycle of nivolumab. The sequence derives from a human donor with classical Hodgkin lymphoma. The DNA for the CDR3 is TGTGCCAGCAGTGAATTTGGGGGGCGAGGTTCACCCCTCCACTTT. Protein product: CASSEFGGRGSPLHF. Full variable domain (remainder filled in from reference TRBV25-1 and TRBJ1-6): EADIYQTPRYLVIGTGKKITLECSQTMGHDKMYWYQQDPGMELHLIHYSYGVNSTEKGDLSSESTVSRIRTEHFPLTLESARPSHTSQYLCASSEFGGRGSPLHFGNGTRLTVT.